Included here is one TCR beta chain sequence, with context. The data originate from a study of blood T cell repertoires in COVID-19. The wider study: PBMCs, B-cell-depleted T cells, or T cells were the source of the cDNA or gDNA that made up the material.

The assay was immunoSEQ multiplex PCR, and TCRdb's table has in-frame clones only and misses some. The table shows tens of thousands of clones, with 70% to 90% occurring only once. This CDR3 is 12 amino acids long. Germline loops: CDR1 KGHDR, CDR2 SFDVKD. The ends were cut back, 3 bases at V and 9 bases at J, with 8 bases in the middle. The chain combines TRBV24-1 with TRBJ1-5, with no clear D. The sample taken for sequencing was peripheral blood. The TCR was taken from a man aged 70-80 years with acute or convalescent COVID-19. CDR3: CATSDPTGPQHF. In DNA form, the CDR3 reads TGTGCCACCAGTGATCCCACCGGGCCCCAGCATTTT.